This T cell receptor beta chain was observed in a study of blood T cell repertoires in COVID-19. Repertoires were generated with immunoSEQ multiplex PCR, while TCRdb's copy carries only in-frame clones and drops some. The sample consists of about 62,000 clones, roughly 72% of them appearing once. The CDR3 runs to 16 residues. The sequencing sample was made of peripheral blood. The receptor was derived from a woman between 45 and 60 years old with active or convalescent COVID-19. The V gene is TRBV21-1, the J gene TRBJ2-7; the D segment call TRBD2 is taken from the table without a DNA check. TRBV21-1 is noted as a pseudogene. CDR3 DNA: TGTGCCAGCAGCCCCCTCGGCGGCCCTCAGCACTACGAGCAGTACTTC. Translating it yields CASSPLGGPQHYEQYF.